The clone carrying this T cell receptor (beta chain) has only a few counts. No antigen is known for it. This sample is drawn from a study of human T cells and chemical hapten exposure. Study-wide points: TCRs at high frequency, those above 1 in 1000, did not change with DPC sensitization.

Germline CDR1 and CDR2: SGHAT and FQNNGV. This CDR3 is built from 12 residues. Trimming stripped 5 bases from V and 11 bases from J, with 15 bases between. Stated time point: patch test 2, 6 weeks after DPC sensitization. Treatment indicated: therapeutic diphenylcyclopropenone sensitization with weekly scalp DPC. Each donor was an alopecia patient between 18 and 70 years of age who qualified for DPC. TCRdb recomputed calls from the RACE reads with MiXCR, one row per CDR3 protein. The data hold approximately 100,000 distinct CDR3 sequences, with about a tenth observed a single time. This sample comprised whole blood, obtained in connection with sensitization to the hapten diphenylcyclopropenone (DPC). This chain connects TRBV11-2 to TRBJ1-1; a weak D match, TRBD1 (6 bases). This sequence originates from a woman in her 40s with alopecia areata. Some clones in this sample may be carry-over from other donors' samples. For the CDR3, the DNA is TGTGCCAGCAGCGGGGGGCTGGCGGGGGCTTTCTTT. It yields the protein CASSGGLAGAFF.